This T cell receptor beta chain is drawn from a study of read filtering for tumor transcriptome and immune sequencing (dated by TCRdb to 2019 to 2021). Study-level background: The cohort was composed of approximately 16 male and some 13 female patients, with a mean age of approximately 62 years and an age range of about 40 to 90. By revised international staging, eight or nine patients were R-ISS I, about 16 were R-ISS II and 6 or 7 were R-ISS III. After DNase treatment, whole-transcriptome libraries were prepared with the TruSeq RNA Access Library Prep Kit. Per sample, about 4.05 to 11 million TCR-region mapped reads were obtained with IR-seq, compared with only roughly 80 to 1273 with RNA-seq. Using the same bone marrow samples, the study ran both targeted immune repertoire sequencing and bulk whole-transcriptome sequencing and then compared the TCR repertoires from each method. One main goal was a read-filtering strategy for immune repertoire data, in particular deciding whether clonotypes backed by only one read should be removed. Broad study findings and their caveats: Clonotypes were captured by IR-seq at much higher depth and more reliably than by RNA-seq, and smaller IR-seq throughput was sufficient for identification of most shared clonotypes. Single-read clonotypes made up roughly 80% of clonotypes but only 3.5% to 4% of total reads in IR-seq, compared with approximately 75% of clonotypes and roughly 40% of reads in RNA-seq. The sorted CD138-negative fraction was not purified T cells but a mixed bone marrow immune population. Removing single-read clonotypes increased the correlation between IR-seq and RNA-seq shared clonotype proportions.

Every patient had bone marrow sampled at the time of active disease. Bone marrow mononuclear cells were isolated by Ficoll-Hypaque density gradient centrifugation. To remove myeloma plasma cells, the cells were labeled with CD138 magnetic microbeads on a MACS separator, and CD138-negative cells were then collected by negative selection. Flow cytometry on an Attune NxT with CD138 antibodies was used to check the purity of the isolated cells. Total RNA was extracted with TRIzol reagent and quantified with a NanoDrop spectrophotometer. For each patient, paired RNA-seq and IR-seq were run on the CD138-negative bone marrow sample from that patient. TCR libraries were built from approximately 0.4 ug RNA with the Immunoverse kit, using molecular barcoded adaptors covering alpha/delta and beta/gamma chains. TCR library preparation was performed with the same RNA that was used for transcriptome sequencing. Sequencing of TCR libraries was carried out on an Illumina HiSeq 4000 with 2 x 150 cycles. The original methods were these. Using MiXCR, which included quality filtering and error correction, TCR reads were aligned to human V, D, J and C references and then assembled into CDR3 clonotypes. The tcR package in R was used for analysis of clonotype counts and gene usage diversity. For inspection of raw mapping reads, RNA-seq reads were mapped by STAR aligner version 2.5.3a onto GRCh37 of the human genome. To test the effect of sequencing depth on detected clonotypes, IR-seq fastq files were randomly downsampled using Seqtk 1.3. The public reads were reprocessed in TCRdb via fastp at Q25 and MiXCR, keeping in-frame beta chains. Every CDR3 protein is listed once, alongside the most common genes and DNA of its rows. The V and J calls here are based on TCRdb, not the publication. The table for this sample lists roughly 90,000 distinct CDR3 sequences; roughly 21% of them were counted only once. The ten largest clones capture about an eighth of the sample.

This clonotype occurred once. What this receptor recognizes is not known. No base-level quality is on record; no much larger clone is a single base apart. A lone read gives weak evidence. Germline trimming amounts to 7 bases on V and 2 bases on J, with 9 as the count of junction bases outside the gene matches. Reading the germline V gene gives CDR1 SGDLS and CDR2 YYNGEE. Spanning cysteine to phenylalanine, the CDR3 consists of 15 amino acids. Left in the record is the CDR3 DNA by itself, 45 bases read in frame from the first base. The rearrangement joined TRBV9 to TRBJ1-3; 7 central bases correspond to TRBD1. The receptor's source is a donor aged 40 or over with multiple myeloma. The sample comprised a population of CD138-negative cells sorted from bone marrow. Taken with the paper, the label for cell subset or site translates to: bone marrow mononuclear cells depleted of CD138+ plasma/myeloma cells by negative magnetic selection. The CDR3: CASGQGVITGNTIYF. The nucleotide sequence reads TGTGCCAGCGGGCAGGGGGTGATCACTGGAAACACCATATATTTT. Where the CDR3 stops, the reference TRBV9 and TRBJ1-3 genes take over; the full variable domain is DSGVTQTPKHLITATGQRVTLRCSPRSGDLSVYWYQQSLDQGLQFLIQYYNGEERAKGNILERFSAQQFPDLHSELNLSSLELGDSALYFCASGQGVITGNTIYFGEGSWLTVV.